One T cell receptor (beta chain) is described in this entry. No cognate antigen has been identified for it. Base qualities are not provided; no much larger clone lies one nucleotide away. This specimen belongs to a study of blood T cell repertoires in COVID-19 (TCRdb year 2020). General notes on the study: Samples from collaborators originated in the United States, Italy and Spain and spanned both the acute and convalescent phases of COVID-19. A freely available public database, intended as a resource for researchers studying the immune response to SARS-CoV-2, is where the repertoires were released. Where available, HLA class I and class II types were taken from metadata supplied by the sample provider and were not determined by assay-based typing. The samples were drawn from the first 160 participants of the ongoing ImmuneRACE study and from over a thousand subjects provided by 6 global collaborators. The material from the prospective study consisted of cDNA or gDNA derived from T cells, B-cell-depleted T cells, or PBMCs. Subjects who had been exposed to COVID-19, were actively infected with it, or had recovered from it provided the deeply sampled blood TCRbeta repertoires that made up the dataset. Nearly every sample came with metadata listing a de-identified subject ID, COVID-19 status, age in years and sex.

General study outcomes and caveats: The quantity of clinical and demographic metadata differed by source and by participant and was supplied without curation.

TCRbeta CDR3 regions were amplified from genomic DNA using the immunoSEQ Assay, a bias-controlled multiplex PCR. For the original study's pipeline: Nucleated cell counts per sample were estimated from amplification of reference gene primers within the assay. To quantify the absolute abundance of each unique TCRbeta CDR3 rearrangement, sequence reads were collapsed and filtered. Productive Simpson clonality was computed per sample as the square root of Simpson's diversity index over productive rearrangements. In its TCRdb copy, this immuneACCESS table keeps in-frame sequences only and misses some clones. Where compared with another copy, unresolved V genes explain less than half of these, and the others have no known cause. V and J calls and clone size are given by that table; D and trimming were obtained from the DNA. The sample data list 150,000 to 200,000 clones, and roughly 82% of these were observed just once. The biggest ten clones account for less than 5.5% of the sample.

In the prospective study, participants were 18 to 89 years old, resided in fewer than 25 geographic areas of the United States, and were enrolled through a virtual design. To assign participants to cohorts, the prospective study relied on clinical history that participants themselves reported in a screening survey and a study questionnaire. Mobile phlebotomists in the prospective study collected whole blood, serum and a nasopharyngeal or oropharyngeal swab from every participant. Over a roughly two-month period, participants in the prospective study had the option of providing additional blood draws and questionnaires. Prospective study blood samples were shipped either frozen or at room temperature before DNA extraction. The clonotype was recovered from a woman in her sixties or seventies with acute COVID-19. The source material was PBMCs or T cells enriched from blood (not recorded which).

DNA sequence: TGCACCAGCAGCTCGGGACAGGGTGAAAAGACCCAGTACTTC. Its protein reads: CTSSSGQGEKTQYF. The chain uses TRBV1 and TRBJ2-5; the tabulated D call, TRBD1, remains unverified against the DNA. TRBV1 is labeled a pseudogene. There are 14 amino acids in the CDR3, from cysteine to phenylalanine inclusive. Only the CDR3 portion is preserved as DNA: 42 bases, with reading frame beginning at the first base.